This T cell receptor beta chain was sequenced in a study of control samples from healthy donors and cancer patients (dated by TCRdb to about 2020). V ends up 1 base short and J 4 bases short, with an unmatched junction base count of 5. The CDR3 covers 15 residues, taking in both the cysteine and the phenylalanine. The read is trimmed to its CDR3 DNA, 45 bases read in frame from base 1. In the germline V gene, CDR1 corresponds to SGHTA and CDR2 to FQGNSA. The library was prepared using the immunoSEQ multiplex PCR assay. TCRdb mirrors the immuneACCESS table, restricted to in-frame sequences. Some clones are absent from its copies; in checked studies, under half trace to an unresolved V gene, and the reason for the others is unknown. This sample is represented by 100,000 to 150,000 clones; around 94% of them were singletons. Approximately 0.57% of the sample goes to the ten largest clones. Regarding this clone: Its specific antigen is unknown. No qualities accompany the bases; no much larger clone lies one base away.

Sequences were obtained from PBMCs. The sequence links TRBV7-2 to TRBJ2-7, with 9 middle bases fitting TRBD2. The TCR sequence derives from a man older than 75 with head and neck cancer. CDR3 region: CASSLVASGKYEQYF. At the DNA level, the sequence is TGTGCCAGCAGCTTAGTGGCTAGCGGGAAGTACGAGCAGTACTTC.